This entry is about one T cell receptor (beta chain). What it binds is unknown. The investigators reverse transcribed all of the isolated RNA, so they sequenced expressed TCRB transcripts. The assay was immunoSEQ multiplex PCR, and TCRdb's table has in-frame clones only and misses some. The sample holds 120,000 to 150,000 clones; around 13% are singletons and the top ten take around 1.2%. The length of the CDR3 is 12 residues. From germline, CDR1 is MNHNS and CDR2 SASEGT. V gave up 7 bases and J gave up 0 bases, with 7 bases separating them. This record belongs to a study of beta chain features in type 1 diabetes. At the level of the study: The patients were much like the healthy donors in age, gender and cell yields.

Whole-study findings and limits: All four CD4+ subsets of Type 1 diabetes patients contained TCRB CDR3s that were moderately but significantly shorter. No resolution was reached here on whether HLA type influences TCRB rearrangement. In the patient group, naive, central memory and Treg TCRB repertoires seemed more alike than in the healthy donor group. Patients with type 1 diabetes carried fewer insertions and had more deletions at their VDJ junctions.

The chain has TRBV6-1 and TRBJ2-7; D unclear. This receptor was obtained from a man between 18 and 35 years old with type 1 diabetes. Source material: central memory CD4+ T cells from blood. CDR3 loop: CASIGDSYEQYF. DNA of the CDR3: TGTGCCAGCATAGGCGACTCCTACGAGCAGTACTTC.